This T cell receptor beta chain comes out of a study of blood T cell repertoires in COVID-19. On the study more broadly: T cells, B-cell-depleted T cells, or PBMCs provided the cDNA or gDNA that served as material.

Germline CDR1 is LGHDT and CDR2 is YNNKEL (reference sequence). Trimming shortened V by 2 bases and J by 2 bases, and 7 bases separated the two germline ends. The CDR3 covers 13 residues. As originally analysed: Reference gene primer amplification in the assay estimated nucleated cell counts. Repertoires were generated with immunoSEQ multiplex PCR, while TCRdb's copy carries only in-frame clones and drops some. V, J and clone size are those of that table, while D and trimming were read from the DNA. The data hold more than 200,000 clones, with 80% to 90% observed a single time. The receptor's source is a woman between 45 and 65 years old with acute or convalescent COVID-19. This chain connects TRBV3-1 (or the pseudogene TRBV3-2) to TRBJ2-7; a possible D gene is TRBD1 (6 bases). The source material was peripheral blood. The CDR3 spells CASSQQGTYEQYF. The CDR3 nucleotides are TGTGCCAGCAGCCAACAGGGGACCTACGAGCAGTACTTC.